The 3 T cell receptor beta chains below come from one sample, sequenced in a study of blood T cell repertoires in COVID-19. The repertoire was sequenced with immunoSEQ multiplex PCR; TCRdb's copy has only in-frame clones and lacks some. Of fewer than 60,000 clones listed, around 80% are singletons. The sequencing input was peripheral blood. These receptors all stem from a man aged 70-80 years with acute or convalescent COVID-19.

The rearrangement uses TRBV5-1 and TRBJ2-6, with D uncertain. V dropped 4 bases and J dropped 0 bases, with 5 bases sitting between them. The CDR3 totals 14 residues. Germline V gives CDR1 SGHRS, CDR2 YFSETQ. The CDR3 loop reads CASSQDSGANVLTF. The CDR3 DNA reads as TGCGCCAGCAGCCAGGACTCTGGGGCCAACGTCCTGACTTTC.

This chain links TRBV4-2 with TRBJ1-2; 9 nucleotides line up with TRBD1. CDR1 is LGHNA, CDR2 YNFKEQ, per germline. The CDR3 runs to 15 residues. Trimming took 2 bases from V and 4 from J; bases not matched to a gene: 5. The CDR3 loop is CASSQSGQGSYGYTF. In DNA, the CDR3 is TGTGCCAGCAGCCAATCGGGACAGGGAAGCTATGGCTACACCTTC.

This clone is a singleton in its sample. The chain is built from TRBV19 and TRBJ2-3; perhaps TRBD2 as D (7 bases). V was trimmed by 7 bases and J by 1 base, leaving 21 bases between them. Per the germline V gene, CDR1 is LNHDA and CDR2 is SQIVND (reference sequence). This CDR3 is built from 17 residues. The DNA for the CDR3 is TGTGCCAGTAACCCCCCTTTGGGGGGGCACGGCACAGATACGCAGTATTTT. Protein sequence: CASNPPLGGHGTDTQYF.